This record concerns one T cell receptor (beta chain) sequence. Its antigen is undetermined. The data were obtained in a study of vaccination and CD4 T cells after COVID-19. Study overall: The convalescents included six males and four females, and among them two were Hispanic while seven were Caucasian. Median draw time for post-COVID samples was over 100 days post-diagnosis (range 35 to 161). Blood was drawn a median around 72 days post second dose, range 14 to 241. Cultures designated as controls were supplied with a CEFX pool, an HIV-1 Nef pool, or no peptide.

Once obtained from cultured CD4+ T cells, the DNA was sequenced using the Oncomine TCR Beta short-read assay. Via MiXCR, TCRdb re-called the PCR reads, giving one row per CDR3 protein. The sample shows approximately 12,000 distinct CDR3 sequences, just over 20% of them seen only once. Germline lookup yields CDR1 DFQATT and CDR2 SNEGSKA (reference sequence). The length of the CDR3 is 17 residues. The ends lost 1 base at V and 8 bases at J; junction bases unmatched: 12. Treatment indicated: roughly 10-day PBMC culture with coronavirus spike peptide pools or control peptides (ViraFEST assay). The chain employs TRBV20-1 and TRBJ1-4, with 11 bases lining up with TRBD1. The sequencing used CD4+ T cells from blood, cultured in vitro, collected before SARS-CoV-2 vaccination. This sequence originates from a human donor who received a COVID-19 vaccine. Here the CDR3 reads CSARVGGQGGSGEKLFF. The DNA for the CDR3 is TGCAGTGCTAGAGTGGGGGGACAGGGGGGAAGCGGGGAAAAACTGTTTTTT.